This T cell receptor beta chain was captured in a study of PD-L1 blockade in urothelial cancer. Broader study findings: Tumor-associated clones in blood expanded more at 3 weeks in durable-benefit patients.

The method was immunoSEQ multiplex PCR; TCRdb's version includes in-frame clones alone and lacks a portion of them. The sample lists roughly 44,000 clones, 82% seen once, with about 3.2% in the top ten. As for this clone: Its antigen is undetermined.

The germline V gene encodes CDR1 SGHRS and CDR2 YFSETQ. The CDR3 has 15 amino acids. V was clipped by 0 bases and J by 5 bases, with 14 bases between them. Material: PBMCs, obtained around atezolizumab (anti-PD-L1) treatment. The chain uses TRBV5-1 and TRBJ1-2, with a possible D match to TRBD1 (5 bases). The TCR originated in a man in his 70s with urothelial cancer. The CDR3: CASSLAGGAAYGYTF. The CDR3 nucleotides are TGCGCCAGCAGCTTGGCCGGAGGGGCAGCTTATGGCTACACCTTC.